The next 21 T cell receptor beta chains were all read from a single sample in a study of T cells in Graves' hyperthyroidism and ophthalmopathy. The investigators amplified TCR beta CDR3 regions from RNA transcripts. The TCR CDR3 was amplified in a first-round RT-PCR using the HTBI primer set. TCRdb reprocessed the multiplex PCR reads with MiXCR, giving one entry per CDR3 protein. The profile covers around 620,000 distinct CDR3 sequences, with 14% appearing a single time and roughly 7% taken by the ten largest. Sequencing used blood. These receptors were collected from a woman under 30 with Graves' ophthalmopathy.

This clonotype was seen many times. The chain couples TRBV6-2 or TRBV6-3 to TRBJ1-5; weak D call: TRBD1 (6 bases). The CDR3 spans 17 residues. V was cut by 2 bases and J by 5 bases, with 19 bases left in between. Germline V lookup: CDR1 MNHEY, CDR2 SVGEGT. The CDR3 coding sequence is TGTGCCAGCAGTTACACCTGGAACAACAGGGACGATCAGCCCCAGCATTTT. Translation gives CASSYTWNNRDDQPQHF.

This clonotype was counted only a few times. This chain joins TRBV19 and TRBJ1-4; 8 positions agree with TRBD1. The CDR3 length is 14 residues. V lost 3 bases, J lost 11 bases, and 8 bases stayed unmatched. The germline gives CDR1 LNHDA, CDR2 SQIVND (reference sequence). The CDR3 protein is CASSILDRVRKLFF. CDR3 DNA sequence: TGTGCCAGTAGTATCCTGGACAGGGTAAGGAAACTGTTTTTT.

There are many counts of this clonotype. The V call is TRBV2, the J call TRBJ2-2; the D is unclear. Deletions cut 0 bases from V and 1 base from J, with 6 bases between. CDR1 SNHLY and CDR2 FYNNEI come from the germline V gene. The CDR3 contains 15 residues. This CDR3 is CASSEAAVNTGELFF. CDR3 DNA sequence: TGTGCCAGCAGTGAAGCGGCGGTGAACACCGGGGAGCTGTTTTTT.

The chain recombines TRBV25-1 with TRBJ2-2; 12 bases fit TRBD2. This CDR3 comprises 21 residues. The germline V gene encodes CDR1 MGHDK and CDR2 SYGVNS. The V gene end was trimmed by 4 bases and the J gene end by 4 bases; junction bases not matched to a gene: 19. This chain's CDR3 is CASSVSARSLAGGPGTGELFF. CDR3 DNA: TGTGCCAGCAGTGTATCAGCGCGAAGTCTAGCGGGAGGGCCGGGCACCGGGGAGCTGTTTTTT.

This clonotype has ten or more counts. The chain uses TRBV5-1 and TRBJ2-7; D might be TRBD2 (5 bases). There are 11 residues in the CDR3. The V end lost 9 bases, the J end lost 6 bases, and 13 bases lay between the germline ends. The germline gives CDR1 SGHRS, CDR2 YFSETQ. CDR3 nucleotide sequence: TGCGCCACCCAGTCCGGAGGCGAGCAGTACTTC. Translating gives CATQSGGEQYF.

This clonotype was detected ten times or more. The J gene is TRBJ2-3, the V gene TRBV28, with D maybe TRBD1 (5 bases). This CDR3 comprises 13 residues. Germline V gives CDR1 MDHEN, CDR2 SYDVKM. Trimming pared 6 bases from V and 3 bases from J, leaving 10 bases between. CDR3 sequence reads: CASRGQGTDTQYF. The CDR3 DNA follows: TGTGCCAGCAGAGGGCAGGGAACAGATACGCAGTATTTT. Using reference TRBV28 and TRBJ2-3 for the parts outside the CDR3, the full variable domain is DVKVTQSSRYLVKRTGEKVFLECVQDMDHENMFWYRQDPGLGLRLIYFSYDVKMKEKGDIPEGYSVSREKKERFSLILESASTNQTSMYLCASRGQGTDTQYFGPGTRLTVL.

The table lists this clonotype with a few counts. V and J are TRBV19 and TRBJ2-7; either TRBD1 or TRBD2 may supply D (5 bases each). The germline gives CDR1 LNHDA, CDR2 SQIVND (reference sequence). Trimming pared 1 base from V and 3 bases from J, leaving 13 bases between. The CDR3 has 15 residues. CDR3 sequence reads: CASSIVEGPRYEQYF. CDR3 DNA: TGTGCCAGTAGTATAGTCGAGGGGCCTCGCTACGAGCAGTACTTC. The variable domain in full, completed from reference TRBV19 and TRBJ2-7, reads DGGITQSPKYLFRKEGQNVTLSCEQNLNHDAMYWYRQDPGQGLRLIYYSQIVNDFQKGDIAEGYSVSREKKESFPLTVTSAQKNPTAFYLCASSIVEGPRYEQYFGPGTRLTVT.

This clonotype was observed many times. The chain recombines TRBV6-5 with TRBJ2-3, with unresolved D. The CDR3 loop spans 13 amino acids. V lost 1 base and J 2 bases, leaving 4 bases between the germline ends. Germline assignment: CDR1 MNHEY and CDR2 SVGAGI. The CDR3 region is CASSYFPTDTQYF. The CDR3 DNA follows: TGTGCCAGCAGTTACTTCCCCACAGATACGCAGTATTTT.

This chain joins TRBV20-1 and TRBJ1-1; tentative D call: TRBD1 (5 bases). Trimming left V 3 bases short and J 2 bases short, with 10 bases between. This CDR3 has 13 amino acids. The germline V gene encodes CDR1 DFQATT and CDR2 SNEGSKA (reference sequence). In DNA, the CDR3 is TGCAGTGCTAGGGCCGGGACTAACACTGAAGCTTTCTTT. This codes for CSARAGTNTEAFF.

This clonotype appeared a few times. This chain connects TRBV28 to TRBJ2-7; D gene uncertain. Germline CDR1 reads MDHEN; CDR2 reads SYDVKM. The CDR3 is 13 residues long. V lost 8 bases and J 0 bases, leaving 11 bases between the germline ends. The CDR3 DNA reads TGTGCCAGCCTCCTAGAGGCCTCCTACGAGCAGTACTTC. Translating gives CASLLEASYEQYF.

The CDR3: CASSPPGELFYEQYF. The CDR3 DNA sequence: TGTGCCAGCAGCCCCCCCGGGGAGCTGTTCTACGAGCAGTACTTC. This rearrangement joins TRBV7-3 to TRBJ2-7, with a weak D call TRBD2 (5 bases). Looked up from germline, CDR1 is SGHTA and CDR2 is FQGTGA. This CDR3 has 15 residues. V was clipped by 5 bases and J by 3 bases, with 17 bases between them.

This clonotype came up many times. V and J are TRBV5-5 and TRBJ1-1; 7 bases map to TRBD1. The CDR3 totals 14 residues. The germline CDR1 and CDR2 sequences are SGHKS and YYEKEE (reference sequence). The CDR3 coding sequence is TGTGCTACACGGGACAGCCACATGAACACTGAAGCTTTCTTT. This gives the protein CATRDSHMNTEAFF. The full variable domain, in which reference TRBV5-5 and TRBJ1-1 provide the parts outside the CDR3, is DAGVTQSPTHLIKTRGQQVTLRCSPISGHKSVSWYQQVLGQGPQFIFQYYEKEERGRGNFPDRFSARQFPNYSSELNVNALLLGDSALYLCATRDSHMNTEAFFGQGTRLTVV.

This clonotype was seen a few times. The V call is TRBV20-1, the J call TRBJ2-5; D gene uncertain. The length of the CDR3 is 13 residues. Trimming left V 2 bases short and J 2 bases short, with 9 bases between. CDR1 and CDR2 from the germline V gene are DFQATT and SNEGSKA (reference sequence). The CDR3: CSARKGQQETQYF. In DNA, the CDR3 is TGCAGTGCTAGAAAGGGTCAACAAGAGACCCAGTACTTC.

This clonotype was detected ten times or more. CDR3 region: CSASVRTFYEQYF. The CDR3 DNA is TGCAGTGCTAGTGTGCGGACCTTCTACGAGCAGTACTTC. The V gene is TRBV20-1, the J gene TRBJ2-7; D gene ambiguous. V dropped 3 bases and J dropped 3 bases, with 12 bases sitting between them. CDR1 DFQATT and CDR2 SNEGSKA come from the germline V gene (reference sequence). CDR3 length: 13 amino acids.

The chain recombines TRBV28 with TRBJ2-1; D might be TRBD1 (6 bases). The CDR3 length is 16 residues. V lost 6 bases and J lost 10, with 25 bases in between. CDR1 is MDHEN, CDR2 SYDVKM, per germline. The CDR3 nucleotides are TGTGCCAGCAGCGCCTTAGGACAGTCTGCCCCACAGGAGCAGTTCTTC. Its protein product is CASSALGQSAPQEQFF.

This clonotype was observed at least ten times. CDR3: CASSLLRTDPYTF. CDR3 sequence (DNA): TGTGCCAGCAGCCTCCTCCGGACAGACCCATACACCTTC. V is TRBV2 and J is TRBJ1-2; a weak D match, TRBD1 (6 bases). This CDR3 is built from 13 residues. In germline, CDR1 is SNHLY, CDR2 FYNNEI. Trimming stripped 6 bases from V and 11 bases from J, with 19 bases between.

This clonotype was detected ten times or more. The chain uses TRBV5-1 and TRBJ2-3; the match to TRBD2 covers 10 bases. The CDR3 runs 15 residues. With V trimmed by 7 bases and J by 0 bases, 5 bases remained unmatched. Germline V gene sequence: CDR1 SGHRS, CDR2 YFSETQ. The CDR3 DNA sequence: TGCGCCAGCGCCCCTAGCGGGAGTAGCACAGATACGCAGTATTTT. Translating gives CASAPSGSSTDTQYF.

On this clonotype itself: At one boundary the junction diverges from the germline segment, which might be a read error. The chain is built from TRBV7-2 and TRBJ2-5; no definite D call. This CDR3 region has 11 residues. Germline-derived CDR1 and CDR2 are SGHTA and FQGNSA. The CDR3 protein is CASSLKETRYF. DNA for the CDR3: TGTGCCAGCAGCTTAAAGGAGACCCGGTACTTC.

Of note for this clonotype: This may stem from a read error, because a much larger clone lies one nucleotide away. CDR3 coding DNA: TGTGTCAGCAGTTGGGGACATACCTACGAGCAGTACTTC. It is translated as CVSSWGHTYEQYF. The chain combines TRBV12-3 or TRBV12-4 with TRBJ2-7, with TRBD1 as a possible D gene (6 bases). The CDR3 length is 13 residues.

This clonotype was seen a handful of times. This chain uses TRBV7-9 with TRBJ1-4; D is unclear. The CDR3 runs 16 residues. V was cut by 2 bases and J by 6 bases, with 16 bases left in between. Germline CDR1 reads SEHNR; CDR2 reads FQNEAQ (reference sequence). This CDR3 reads CASSLTYRGNDEKLFF. For the CDR3, the DNA is TGTGCCAGCAGCTTAACATACCGCGGTAACGATGAAAAACTGTTTTTT.

This clonotype was picked up many times. The chain combines TRBV27 with TRBJ1-1; D uncertain. The V end was cut by 1 base, the J end by 5 bases, with 11 bases between. The germline CDR1 and CDR2 sequences are MNHEY and SMNVEV (reference sequence). The CDR3 loop spans 14 amino acids. DNA for the CDR3: TGTGCCAGCAGTTTATATGCCAAGAGGACTGAAGCTTTCTTT. Translating it yields CASSLYAKRTEAFF.